A selection of T cell receptor beta chains follows, all from one sample in a study of radiotherapy plus CTLA-4 blockade in lung cancer. Generated by immunoSEQ multiplex PCR, the TCRdb table keeps only in-frame clones and is missing some. Of approximately 100,000 clones listed, more than 75% are singletons. The source was peripheral blood, collected from a patient treated with radiotherapy plus ipilimumab. The receptors were sampled from a human donor with non-small cell lung cancer that progressed on radiotherapy plus ipilimumab. Some clones in this sample may be carry-over from other donors' samples. CDR3s leave out the opening cysteine and the closing phenylalanine or tryptophan.

v_gene: TRBV29-1; len: 13; j_gene: TRBJ2-7; CDR3aa: SVGTMTGPGSEQY
v_gene: TRBV20-1; len: 9; j_gene: TRBJ2-5; CDR3aa: SATLNGEQY
v_gene: TRBV11-2; len: 13; j_gene: TRBJ2-7; CDR3aa: ASSSRWGGNYEQY
v_gene: TRBV6-1; len: 11; j_gene: TRBJ1-1; CDR3aa: ASILQGEAEAF
v_gene: TRBV5-1; len: 12; j_gene: TRBJ1-4; CDR3aa: ASSFGTTNEKLF
v_gene: TRBV5-6; len: 13; j_gene: TRBJ1-2; CDR3aa: ASSLGPQGNYGYT
v_gene: TRBV15; len: 13; j_gene: TRBJ1-1; CDR3aa: ATSRDLGSATEAF
v_gene: TRBV7-3; len: 10; j_gene: TRBJ2-3; CDR3aa: ASSPRRDTQY
v_gene: TRBV18; len: 11; j_gene: -; CDR3aa: ASSPGNPYEQY
v_gene: TRBV7-2; len: 11; j_gene: TRBJ1-5; CDR3aa: ASSLTNGQPQH
v_gene: TRBV5-1; len: 13; j_gene: TRBJ2-3; CDR3aa: ASSLELAGIDTQY
v_gene: TRBV5-1; len: 13; j_gene: TRBJ2-1; CDR3aa: ASSLAAGGENEQF
v_gene: TRBV7-2; len: 10; j_gene: TRBJ1-3; CDR3aa: ASSLLMNTIY
v_gene: TRBV7-3; len: 12; j_gene: TRBJ1-1; CDR3aa: ASSSTGLNTEAF
v_gene: TRBV4-1; len: 12; j_gene: TRBJ2-3; CDR3aa: ASRRQGAIDTQY
v_gene: TRBV5-8; len: 12; j_gene: TRBJ2-7; CDR3aa: ASSLRVRVHEQY